This T cell receptor (beta chain) was found in a study of neurological immune-mediated disorders. Synthesis of cDNA was performed by 5'RACE using 10-nucleotide random UMIs. TCRdb reprocessed the 5' RACE reads via MiXCR and lists one record per CDR3 protein. The sample consists of around 69,000 distinct CDR3 sequences, about 3.4% of them appearing once. The CDR3 is 13 residues long. V was clipped by 5 bases and J by 2 bases, with 10 bases between them. CDR1 is SGHTA, CDR2 FQGNSA, per germline. This clonotype has ten or more counts. Its specificity is not known. General study results and limits: A possible signature appeared as one related-CDR3 cluster, in which phylogenetic grouping placed the repertoires of 18 of 34 multiple sclerosis patients.

This receptor was obtained from a man aged 35 to 55 with multiple sclerosis. This chain uses TRBV7-2 with TRBJ2-7; tentative D call: TRBD1 (6 bases). The sequenced sample was PBMCs. The CDR3 reads CASSGWTAYEQYF. The CDR3 nucleotides are TGTGCCAGCAGCGGATGGACAGCCTACGAGCAGTACTTC.